Sequencing of this TCR beta chain was carried out in a study of blood T cell repertoires in COVID-19. Libraries were prepared by immunoSEQ multiplex PCR; TCRdb keeps only in-frame clonotypes and omits some of them. The sample contains around 230,000 clones, approximately 86% of which appear only once. The ends were cut back, 3 bases at V and 3 bases at J, with 10 bases in the middle. The CDR3 runs 13 residues. Germline V gene lookup returns CDR1 SQVTM and CDR2 ANQGSEA. This TCR was recovered from a woman aged 35 to 49 with acute COVID-19. The sequenced sample consisted of PBMCs or T cells enriched from blood (not recorded which). V usage is TRBV29-1 and J usage is TRBJ2-3, with a possible D match to TRBD2 (5 bases). The CDR3 nucleotides read TGCAGCGTTGAGGGAGTCGGAACAGATACGCAGTATTTT. Protein sequence: CSVEGVGTDTQYF.